The 4 T cell receptor beta chains below all came from one sample that was sequenced in a study of T cell clonotyping in hematopoietic cell transplantation (dated by TCRdb to the early 2020s). Library construction relied on the immunoSEQ multiplex PCR assay. TCRdb holds this immuneACCESS table with in-frame rearrangements only. Some clones are missing; in checked studies, unresolved V genes explain under half, and the rest has no known cause. This sample holds about 69,000 clones; around 94% were observed only once. The top ten hold roughly 1.5% of the sample. Specimen: peripheral blood mononuclear cells. Receptors originate from a man aged 50 or older in good health. Some clones in this sample may be carry-over from other donors' samples.

The V and J genes are TRBV27 and TRBJ2-7; possible D gene TRBD1, 5 bases. The CDR3 spans 15 residues. V was pared by 4 bases and J by 4 bases, with 17 bases between. Looked up from germline, CDR1 is MNHEY and CDR2 is SMNVEV (reference sequence). The CDR3 reads CASSSYDQGLYEQYF. CDR3 coding DNA: TGTGCCAGCAGTTCCTATGATCAGGGATTATACGAGCAGTACTTC.

This chain connects TRBV28 to TRBJ2-2, with TRBD2 matching 7 bases. This CDR3 spans 16 amino acids. V trimming: 6 bases; J trimming: 0 bases; junction bases outside the gene matches: 7. The germline V gene encodes CDR1 MDHEN and CDR2 SYDVKM. The CDR3 sequence is CASRIPAGSNTGELFF. The CDR3 DNA reads as TGTGCCAGCAGGATCCCAGCGGGGTCGAACACCGGGGAGCTGTTTTTT.

The chain employs TRBV7-3 and TRBJ1-2; D possibly corresponds to TRBD1 (5 bases). Trimming removed 5 bases from V and 2 bases from J, with 9 bases in between. The length of the CDR3 is 13 residues. CDR1 SGHTA and CDR2 FQGTGA come from the germline V gene. The CDR3, as DNA: TGTGCCAGCAGCATGGGGCCGAACTATGGCTACACCTTC. The encoded protein is CASSMGPNYGYTF.

This rearrangement joins TRBV10-3 to TRBJ2-6, with TRBD2 as a possible D gene (6 bases). Trimming removed 11 bases at V and 1 base at J, with 18 bases between. CDR1 ENHRY and CDR2 SYGVKD come from the germline V gene. This CDR3 region has 16 residues. The CDR3 DNA follows: TGTGCCGTCCCGGGGGACCTAGAATCTGGGGCCAACGTCCTGACTTTC. Translating it yields CAVPGDLESGANVLTF.